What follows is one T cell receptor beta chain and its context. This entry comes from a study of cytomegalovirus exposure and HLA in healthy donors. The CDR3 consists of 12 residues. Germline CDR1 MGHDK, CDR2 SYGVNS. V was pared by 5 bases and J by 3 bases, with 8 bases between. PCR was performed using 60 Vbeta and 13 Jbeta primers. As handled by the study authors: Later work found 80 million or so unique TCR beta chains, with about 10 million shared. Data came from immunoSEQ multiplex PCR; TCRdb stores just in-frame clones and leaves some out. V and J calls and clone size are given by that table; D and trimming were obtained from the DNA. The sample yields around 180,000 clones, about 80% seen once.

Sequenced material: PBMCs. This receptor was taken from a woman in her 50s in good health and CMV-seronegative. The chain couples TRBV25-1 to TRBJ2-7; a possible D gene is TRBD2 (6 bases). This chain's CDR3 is CASSRRGYEQYF. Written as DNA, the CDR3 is TGTGCCAGCAGTAGGAGGGGCTACGAGCAGTACTTC.